Below, 21 T cell receptor beta chains from the same sample are listed, as sequenced in a study of T cells in Graves' hyperthyroidism and ophthalmopathy. TCR beta CDR3 sequences were amplified from RNA transcripts. When the TCR CDR3 underwent first-round RT-PCR, the HTBI primer set was used. TCRdb passed the multiplex PCR reads through MiXCR, listing each CDR3 protein once. The top ten hold approximately 8.4% of the sample, which has roughly 750,000 distinct CDR3 sequences, around 15% seen once. Sequenced: blood. These receptors were taken from a young man with Graves' hyperthyroidism.

This chain links TRBV29-1 with TRBJ2-2, with 7 bases aligning to TRBD1. The J segment lost 4 bases and the V segment lost 6 bases, leaving 8 bases of the junction unmatched. Germline CDR1 SQVTM, CDR2 ANQGSEA. CDR3 length equals 14 residues. The CDR3 DNA reads TGCAGCGTGGGACAGAGCGTTGGCACCGGGGAGCTGTTTTTT. This encodes CSVGQSVGTGELFF.

V and J are TRBV6-1 and TRBJ2-1; 9 bases line up with TRBD2. Germline CDR1 reads MNHNS; CDR2 reads SASEGT. The CDR3 extends over 13 amino acids. Trimming cost V 6 bases and J 11 bases; bases outside gene matches: 8. Here the CDR3 reads CASRGAGGHKQFF. CDR3 DNA sequence: TGTGCCAGCAGGGGAGCGGGAGGACACAAGCAGTTCTTC.

There are many counts of this clonotype. This chain links TRBV20-1 with TRBJ2-7, with unresolved D. Trimming took off 2 bases at V and 0 bases at J, with 14 bases between the two ends. CDR3 length equals 15 residues. The germline gives CDR1 DFQATT, CDR2 SNEGSKA (reference sequence). For the CDR3, the DNA is TGCAGTGCTAGACCCGCGGACGGAAGCTCCTACGAGCAGTACTTC. Amino acid sequence: CSARPADGSSYEQYF.

Of note for this clonotype: This clone may be a read error of a much larger clone one base away. The genes are TRBV18 and TRBJ1-4; D unclear. This CDR3 has 14 residues. The V gene's germline CDR1 is KGHSH and CDR2 LQKENI. The CDR3 nucleotides are TGTGCCAGCTCCCCACGATGGACTAATGAAAAACCGTTTTTT. This translates into CASSPRWTNEKPFF.

Only a few counts were recorded for this clonotype. This rearrangement joins TRBV10-3 to TRBJ1-1; D is ambiguous. Germline values: CDR1 ENHRY, CDR2 SYGVKD. Trimming took 5 bases from V and 3 from J, leaving 16 bases between them. The CDR3 has 15 residues. CDR3 DNA: TGTGCCATCAGTCAGAGGCGGGATCCGGACACTGAAGCTTTCTTT. Its protein is CAISQRRDPDTEAFF.

This clonotype was recorded at least ten times. This chain connects TRBV15 to TRBJ1-5; D is unresolved. The CDR3 consists of 14 residues. Trimming took 3 bases from V and 5 from J, leaving 11 bases between them. The germline V gene has CDR1 LNHNV and CDR2 YYDKDF (reference sequence). CDR3 nucleotides: TGTGCCACCAGCAGTCTACACGCAGATCAGCCCCAGCATTTT. Translation gives CATSSLHADQPQHF.

The CDR3 region is CASSLSSGAGPGELFF. CDR3 nucleotides: TGTGCCAGCAGCCTCTCTAGCGGGGCGGGTCCCGGGGAGCTGTTTTTT. This rearrangement joins TRBV13 to TRBJ2-2; TRBD2 matches at 9 bases. Germline CDR1 PRHDT, CDR2 FYEKMQ (reference sequence). Losses at the gene ends were 5 bases for V and 6 bases for J; bases not matched to a gene: 10. CDR3 length: 16 residues.

This clonotype was seen ten or more times. The chain couples TRBV12-3 or TRBV12-4 to TRBJ2-1; the match to TRBD2 covers 10 bases. This CDR3 comprises 15 residues. Unmatched junction bases numbered 4, after V lost 6 bases and J lost 2 bases. CDR3 in amino acids: CASRQLAGTYNEQFF. The DNA of the CDR3 is TGTGCCAGCAGACAACTAGCGGGAACCTACAATGAGCAGTTCTTC.

Many counts were recorded for this clonotype. One junction end disagrees with the germline gene, perhaps due to a read error. The rearrangement joins TRBV12-3 or TRBV12-4 to TRBJ2-5; 7 bases are a match to TRBD1. The CDR3 extends over 15 amino acids. Here the CDR3 reads CASSYGQAPQGTQYF. CDR3 DNA sequence: TGTGCCAGCAGTTACGGACAGGCCCCTCAAGGGACCCAGTACTTC.

V and J are TRBV19 and TRBJ2-7; maybe TRBD2 (6 bases). V was shortened by 3 bases and J by 4 bases, with 10 bases between the two germline ends. The CDR3 has 13 amino acids. CDR1 and CDR2 from the germline V gene are LNHDA and SQIVND (reference sequence). The CDR3 is CASSMGGRYEQYF. The CDR3 nucleotides are TGTGCCAGTAGTATGGGAGGTAGATACGAGCAGTACTTC.

In its sample, this clonotype was seen many times. This chain joins TRBV28 and TRBJ2-3; D unclear. CDR1 and CDR2 from the germline V gene are MDHEN and SYDVKM. The CDR3 runs 10 residues. The ends were cut back, 6 bases at V and 3 bases at J, with 1 base in the middle. The CDR3 sequence is CASRTDTQYF. Written as DNA, the CDR3 is TGTGCCAGCAGAACAGATACGCAGTATTTT.

This clonotype was detected only a few times. Germline and junction disagree at one end, which may indicate a read error. The chain has TRBV20-1 and TRBJ2-7, with D perhaps matching TRBD2 (5 bases). The CDR3 has 15 amino acids. Germline lookup yields CDR1 DFQATT and CDR2 SNEGSKA (reference sequence). CDR3 sequence: CIARDGGPASGEQYF. The CDR3 DNA follows: TGCATTGCTAGAGATGGCGGCCCTGCGTCGGGAGAGCAGTACTTC.

The V gene is TRBV6-1, the J gene TRBJ2-3; tentatively, D is TRBD2 (6 bases). CDR1 is MNHNS and CDR2 is SASEGT in the germline V gene. Trimming pared 6 bases from V and 4 bases from J, leaving 8 bases between. This CDR3 is 12 amino acids long. CDR3 sequence: CASRGRSDTQYF. In DNA form, the CDR3 reads TGTGCCAGCAGAGGGAGGTCAGATACGCAGTATTTT.

This clonotype occurred many times. The chain links TRBV11-3 to TRBJ2-3; D perhaps matches TRBD1 (6 bases). The V gene lost 3 bases and the J gene lost 2 bases, with 15 bases spanning the gap. Germline CDR1 reads SGHNT; CDR2 reads YENEEA. The CDR3 has 16 amino acids. In DNA, the CDR3 is TGTGCCAGCAGCTTCCTACAACAGGGCTCCACAGATACGCAGTATTTT. Translation gives CASSFLQQGSTDTQYF.

This clonotype was recorded once. CDR3 loop: CASSLVPRDTQYF. DNA of the CDR3: TGTGCCAGCAGCTTAGTTCCCAGGGATACGCAGTATTTT. The chain employs TRBV7-9 and TRBJ2-3; D is unresolved. Germline loops: CDR1 SEHNR, CDR2 FQNEAQ (reference sequence). V lost 1 base, J lost 6 bases, and 8 bases lay in between. The length of the CDR3 is 13 residues.

At least ten counts were recorded for this clonotype. This chain joins TRBV29-1 and TRBJ1-1; the match to TRBD1 covers 7 bases. V gave up 5 bases and J gave up 1 base; unmatched junction bases: 4. The CDR3 extends over 13 amino acids. Per the germline V gene, CDR1 is SQVTM and CDR2 is ANQGSEA. CDR3 sequence reads: CSVLRQGNTEAFF. In nucleotides, the CDR3 is TGCAGCGTTTTGAGACAGGGGAACACTGAAGCTTTCTTT.

This clonotype was observed a handful of times. The rearrangement uses TRBV27 and TRBJ2-1, with a weak D call TRBD2 (8 bases). This CDR3 comprises 14 residues. The V gene lost 8 bases and the J gene lost 7 bases, with 18 bases spanning the gap. Germline lookup yields CDR1 MNHEY and CDR2 SMNVEV (reference sequence). CDR3 bases: TGTGCCAGCCGTCGGGAGGGGGCTTCAAATGAGCAGTTCTTC. As protein: CASRREGASNEQFF.

The table lists this clonotype with a few counts. This chain joins TRBV20-1 and TRBJ2-7; 8 nucleotides match TRBD1. The ends lost 5 bases at V and 3 bases at J; junction bases unmatched: 6. This CDR3 contains 13 residues. Germline CDR1 reads DFQATT; CDR2 reads SNEGSKA (reference sequence). CDR3 sequence (DNA): TGCAGTGCTCGCGACAGGGGATACTACGAGCAGTACTTC. Protein sequence: CSARDRGYYEQYF.

The chain uses TRBV11-3 and TRBJ2-4; D is ambiguous. The CDR3 loop spans 17 amino acids. V was trimmed by 1 base and J by 0 bases, leaving 13 bases between them. Germline lookup yields CDR1 SGHNT and CDR2 YENEEA. Here the CDR3 DNA reads TGTGCCAGCAGCTTAGGCCCGGAGCAGCGAGCCAAAAACATTCAGTACTTC. Translating gives CASSLGPEQRAKNIQYF.

The V gene is TRBV7-9, the J gene TRBJ1-1, with no clear D. Germline loops: CDR1 SEHNR, CDR2 FQNEAQ (reference sequence). This CDR3 has 15 amino acids. V was cut by 1 base and J by 0 bases, with 9 bases left in between. The CDR3 spells CASSLGGLLNTEAFF. The CDR3, as DNA: TGTGCCAGCAGCTTAGGAGGCCTTCTGAACACTGAAGCTTTCTTT.

This chain uses TRBV28 with TRBJ1-3; D is possibly TRBD1 (5 bases). This CDR3 has 16 residues. Germline CDR1 reads MDHEN; CDR2 reads SYDVKM. V lost 5 bases, J lost 5 bases, and 19 bases lay in between. The DNA of the CDR3 is TGTGCCAGCAGTGGGGTGGACATGGGGGTGAGAAACACCATATATTTT. Translated: CASSGVDMGVRNTIYF.